The entry below gives a single TCR beta chain sequence along with its context. Per the original data handling: Using the CDR3 differences seen across clinicopathological groups, the authors built a distant-metastasis classifier for papillary thyroid cancer, which was meant to discriminate distant-metastatic patients. TCRdb re-called clones from the PCR reads using MiXCR. TCRdb assigned the V and J calls; the authors' analysis was not used. In the table there are roughly 35,000 clones, about a third of which are singletons. This entry is derived from a study of metastatic and nonmetastatic thyroid tumors. V was pared by 0 bases and J by 7 bases, with 3 bases of the junction left unmatched. The CDR3 runs to 13 residues. The germline V gene has CDR1 SGHVS and CDR2 FNYEAQ. Among the patients, none had received any treatment before thyroid surgery.

This TCR was sampled from a female donor with papillary thyroid cancer or a benign thyroid nodule (not recorded which). Some clones in this sample may be carry-over from other donors' samples. The material sequenced was tumor tissue. This sequence joins TRBV7-6 and TRBJ2-7; the match to TRBD2 covers 7 bases. CDR3 nucleotide sequence: TGTGCCAGCAGCTTAGCCAGCGGGAATGAGCAGTACTTC. Its translation is CASSLASGNEQYF.